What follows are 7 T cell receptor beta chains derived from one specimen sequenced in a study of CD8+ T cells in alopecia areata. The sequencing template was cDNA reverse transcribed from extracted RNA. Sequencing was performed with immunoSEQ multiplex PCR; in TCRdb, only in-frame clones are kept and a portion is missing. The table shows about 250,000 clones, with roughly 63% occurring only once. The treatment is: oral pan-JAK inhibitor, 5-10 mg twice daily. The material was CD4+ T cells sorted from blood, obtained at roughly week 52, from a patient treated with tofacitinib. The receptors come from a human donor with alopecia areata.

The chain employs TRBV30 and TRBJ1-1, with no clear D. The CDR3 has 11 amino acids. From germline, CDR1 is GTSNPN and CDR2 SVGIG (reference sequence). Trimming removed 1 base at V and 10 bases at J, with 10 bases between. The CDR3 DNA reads TGTGCCTGGAGTGCCCGGGGTGCAGCTTTCTTT. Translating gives CAWSARGAAFF.

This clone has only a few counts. In nucleotides, the CDR3 is TGTGCCAGCAGCTTAAGTATAGGGGTCAATCAGCCCCAGCATTTT. Translation gives CASSLSIGVNQPQHF. V gene TRBV7-9 combines with J gene TRBJ1-5, with D possibly being TRBD1 (5 bases). The CDR3 length is 15 residues. The germline V and J ends were trimmed by 2 bases and 3 bases, with 11 bases remaining between them. Germline loops: CDR1 SEHNR, CDR2 FQNEAQ (reference sequence).

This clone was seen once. The CDR3 here is CASSSERTLLAYEQYF. The CDR3 bases are TGTGCCAGCAGCTCCGAAAGGACACTACTGGCCTACGAGCAGTACTTC. The chain combines TRBV7-2 with TRBJ2-7; D perhaps matches TRBD1 (5 bases). Trimming shortened V by 4 bases and J by 2 bases, and 18 bases separated the two germline ends. The germline gives CDR1 SGHTA, CDR2 FQGNSA. This CDR3 is built from 16 residues.

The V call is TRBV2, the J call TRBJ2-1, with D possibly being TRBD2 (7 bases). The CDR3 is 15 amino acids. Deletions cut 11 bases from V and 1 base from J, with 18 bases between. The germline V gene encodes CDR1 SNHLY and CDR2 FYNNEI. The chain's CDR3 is CASRVRGASYNEQFF. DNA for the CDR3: TGTGCCTCGCGGGTTCGGGGGGCATCCTACAATGAGCAGTTCTTC.

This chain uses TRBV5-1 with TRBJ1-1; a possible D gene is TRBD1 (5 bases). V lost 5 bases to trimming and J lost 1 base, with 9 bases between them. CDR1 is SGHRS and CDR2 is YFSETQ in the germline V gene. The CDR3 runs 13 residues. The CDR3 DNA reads TGCGCCAGCAGTCGGGACCGGAACACTGAAGCTTTCTTT. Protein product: CASSRDRNTEAFF.

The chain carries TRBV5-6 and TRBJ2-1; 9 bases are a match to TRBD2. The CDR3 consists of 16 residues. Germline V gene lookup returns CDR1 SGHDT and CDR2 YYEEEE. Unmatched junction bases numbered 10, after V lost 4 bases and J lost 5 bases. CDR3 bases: TGTGCCAGCAGCCCTTTGCGCGGGGGGGCCCACAATGAGCAGTTCTTC. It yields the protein CASSPLRGGAHNEQFF. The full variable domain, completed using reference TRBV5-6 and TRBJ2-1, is DAGVTQSPTHLIKTRGQQVTLRCSPKSGHDTVSWYQQALGQGPQFIFQYYEEEERQRGNFPDRFSGHQFPNYSSELNVNALLLGDSALYLCASSPLRGGAHNEQFFGPGTRLTVL.

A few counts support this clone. CDR3 coding DNA: TGTGCCAGTAGTATCTCGGGGGCTGGGGCCAACGTCCTGACTTTC. Its protein product is CASSISGAGANVLTF. The rearrangement uses TRBV19 and TRBJ2-6, with D possibly matching TRBD2 (6 bases). This CDR3 region has 15 residues. Germline V gives CDR1 LNHDA, CDR2 SQIVND (reference sequence). Trimming removed 3 bases from V and 2 bases from J, with 8 bases in between.